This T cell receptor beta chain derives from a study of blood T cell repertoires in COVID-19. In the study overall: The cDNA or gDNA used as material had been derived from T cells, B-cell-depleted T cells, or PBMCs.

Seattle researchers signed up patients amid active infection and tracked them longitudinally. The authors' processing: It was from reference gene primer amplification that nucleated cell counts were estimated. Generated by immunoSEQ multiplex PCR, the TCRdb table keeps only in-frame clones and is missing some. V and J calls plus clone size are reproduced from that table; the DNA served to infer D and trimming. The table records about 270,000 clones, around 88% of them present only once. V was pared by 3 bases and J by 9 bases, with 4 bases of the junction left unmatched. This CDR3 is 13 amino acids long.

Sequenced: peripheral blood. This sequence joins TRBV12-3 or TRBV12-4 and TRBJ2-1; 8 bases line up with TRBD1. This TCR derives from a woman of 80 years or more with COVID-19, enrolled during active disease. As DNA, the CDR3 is TGTGCCAGCAGTTTCAGGGGGCGCGTTGAGCAGTTCTTC. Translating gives CASSFRGRVEQFF.